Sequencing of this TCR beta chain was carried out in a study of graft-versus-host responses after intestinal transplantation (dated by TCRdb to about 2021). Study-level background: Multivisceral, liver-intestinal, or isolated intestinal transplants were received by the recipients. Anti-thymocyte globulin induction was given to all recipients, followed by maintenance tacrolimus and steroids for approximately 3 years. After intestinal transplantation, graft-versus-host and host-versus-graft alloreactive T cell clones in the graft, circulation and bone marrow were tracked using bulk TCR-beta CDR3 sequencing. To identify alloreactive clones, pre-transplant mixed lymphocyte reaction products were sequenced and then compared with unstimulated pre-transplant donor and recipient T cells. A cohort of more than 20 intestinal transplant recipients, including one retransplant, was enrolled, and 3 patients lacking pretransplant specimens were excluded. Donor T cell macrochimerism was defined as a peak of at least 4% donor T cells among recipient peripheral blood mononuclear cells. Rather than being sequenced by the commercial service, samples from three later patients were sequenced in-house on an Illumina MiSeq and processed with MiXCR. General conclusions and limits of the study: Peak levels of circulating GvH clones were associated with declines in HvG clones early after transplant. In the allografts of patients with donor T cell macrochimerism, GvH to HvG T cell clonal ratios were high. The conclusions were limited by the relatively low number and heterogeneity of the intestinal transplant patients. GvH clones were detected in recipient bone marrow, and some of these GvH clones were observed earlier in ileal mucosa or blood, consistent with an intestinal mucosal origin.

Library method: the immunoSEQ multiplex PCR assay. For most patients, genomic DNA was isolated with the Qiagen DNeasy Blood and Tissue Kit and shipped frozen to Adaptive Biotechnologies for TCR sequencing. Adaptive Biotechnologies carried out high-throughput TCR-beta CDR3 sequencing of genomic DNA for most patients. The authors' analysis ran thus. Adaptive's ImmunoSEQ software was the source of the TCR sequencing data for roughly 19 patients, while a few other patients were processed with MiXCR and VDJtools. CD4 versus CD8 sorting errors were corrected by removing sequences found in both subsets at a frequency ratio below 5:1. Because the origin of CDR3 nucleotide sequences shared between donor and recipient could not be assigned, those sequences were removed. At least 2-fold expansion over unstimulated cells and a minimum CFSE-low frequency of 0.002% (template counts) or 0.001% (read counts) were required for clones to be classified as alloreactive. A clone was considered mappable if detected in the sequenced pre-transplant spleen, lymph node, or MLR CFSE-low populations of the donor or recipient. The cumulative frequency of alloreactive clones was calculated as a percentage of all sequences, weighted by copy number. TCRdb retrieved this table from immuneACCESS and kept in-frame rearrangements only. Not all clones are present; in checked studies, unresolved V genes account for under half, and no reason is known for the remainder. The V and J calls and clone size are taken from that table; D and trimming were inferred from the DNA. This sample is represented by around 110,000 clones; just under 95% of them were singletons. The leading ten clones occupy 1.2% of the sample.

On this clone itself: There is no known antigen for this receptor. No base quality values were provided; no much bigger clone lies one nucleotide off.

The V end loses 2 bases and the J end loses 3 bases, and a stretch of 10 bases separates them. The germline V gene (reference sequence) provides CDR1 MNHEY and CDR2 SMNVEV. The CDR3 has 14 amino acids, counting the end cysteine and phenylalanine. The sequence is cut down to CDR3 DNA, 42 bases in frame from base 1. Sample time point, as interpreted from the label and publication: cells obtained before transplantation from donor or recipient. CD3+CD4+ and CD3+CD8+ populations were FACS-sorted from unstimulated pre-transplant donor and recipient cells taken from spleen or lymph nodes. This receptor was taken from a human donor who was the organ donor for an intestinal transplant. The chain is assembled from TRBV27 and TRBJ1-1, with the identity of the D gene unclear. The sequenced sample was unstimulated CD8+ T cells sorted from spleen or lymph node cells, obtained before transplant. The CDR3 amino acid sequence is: CASSLGQKDTEAFF. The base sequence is TGTGCCAGCAGTTTAGGTCAGAAGGACACTGAAGCTTTCTTT.